The 7 T cell receptor beta chains below were found in one sample sequenced in a study of TIL therapy for anti-PD-1-resistant metastatic lung cancer. Stated time point: pre-treatment sample, taken before nivolumab and TIL therapy. The immunoSEQ assay was v3. Only in-frame clones appear in the TCRdb table, and some are missing; sequencing was by immunoSEQ multiplex PCR. Among nearly 60,000 clones listed, about 73% were seen once. This sample comprised blood, obtained at baseline. All receptors derive from a person between 30 and 79 years old with non-small cell lung cancer.

V usage is TRBV28 and J usage is TRBJ1-4; D is perhaps TRBD1 (5 bases). Trimming cost V 5 bases and J 8 bases, with 18 bases left between them. This CDR3 contains 15 residues. The germline V gene has CDR1 MDHEN and CDR2 SYDVKM. DNA of the CDR3: TGTGCCAGCAGTCCCGGGAGGGGTGGTGTCGAAAAACTGTTTTTT. Its protein is CASSPGRGGVEKLFF.

This rearrangement joins TRBV30 to TRBJ1-5; D uncertain. The germline V gene has CDR1 GTSNPN and CDR2 SVGIG (reference sequence). This CDR3 spans 14 amino acids. V lost 0 bases, J lost 4 bases, and 10 bases lay in between. CDR3 sequence: CAWSVGHGNQPQHF. The CDR3 coding sequence is TGTGCCTGGAGTGTAGGTCACGGTAATCAGCCCCAGCATTTT.

The genes are TRBV9 and TRBJ2-5; D not resolved. Germline V gene sequence: CDR1 SGDLS, CDR2 YYNGEE. The CDR3 is 14 amino acids. V lost 2 bases and J 0 bases, leaving 8 bases between the germline ends. The CDR3 bases are TGTGCCAGCAGCGTCTACGGAAACCAAGAGACCCAGTACTTC. Residues: CASSVYGNQETQYF.

V is TRBV11-2 and J is TRBJ1-5; 7 nucleotides match TRBD1. V trimming: 4 bases; J trimming: 8 bases; junction bases outside the gene matches: 8. The CDR3 covers 14 residues. Germline CDR1 SGHAT, CDR2 FQNNGV. CDR3 DNA: TGTGCCAGCAGCTCCCGACAGGGCCGGGAGCCCCAGCATTTT. Encoded protein: CASSSRQGREPQHF.

CDR3 protein: CASSWGETNYGYTF. Here the CDR3 DNA reads TGTGCCAGCAGTTGGGGGGAAACTAACTATGGCTACACCTTC. J is TRBJ1-2 and V is TRBV28; D may be TRBD1 (5 bases). The CDR3 consists of 14 residues. V was pared by 4 bases and J by 0 bases, with 9 bases between. Per germline, CDR1 MDHEN and CDR2 SYDVKM.

The V and J genes are TRBV4-3 and TRBJ1-1; 10 bases map to TRBD1. Looked up from germline, CDR1 is LGHNA and CDR2 is YSLEER. The CDR3 is 13 residues long. Unmatched junction bases numbered 4, after V lost 1 base and J lost 11 bases. The CDR3 sequence is CASSQVDRGPAFF. CDR3 DNA: TGCGCCAGCAGCCAAGTTGACAGGGGGCCGGCTTTCTTT.

The chain combines TRBV27 with TRBJ2-7, with D maybe TRBD2 (6 bases). Between the trimmed V and J ends, which lost 5 bases and 3 bases, there was a span of 17 bases. CDR1 is MNHEY and CDR2 is SMNVEV in the germline V gene (reference sequence). The CDR3 totals 15 residues. DNA of the CDR3: TGTGCCAGCAGTCCCCTACGGGAGAGGATCTACGAGCAGTACTTC. It encodes CASSPLRERIYEQYF.